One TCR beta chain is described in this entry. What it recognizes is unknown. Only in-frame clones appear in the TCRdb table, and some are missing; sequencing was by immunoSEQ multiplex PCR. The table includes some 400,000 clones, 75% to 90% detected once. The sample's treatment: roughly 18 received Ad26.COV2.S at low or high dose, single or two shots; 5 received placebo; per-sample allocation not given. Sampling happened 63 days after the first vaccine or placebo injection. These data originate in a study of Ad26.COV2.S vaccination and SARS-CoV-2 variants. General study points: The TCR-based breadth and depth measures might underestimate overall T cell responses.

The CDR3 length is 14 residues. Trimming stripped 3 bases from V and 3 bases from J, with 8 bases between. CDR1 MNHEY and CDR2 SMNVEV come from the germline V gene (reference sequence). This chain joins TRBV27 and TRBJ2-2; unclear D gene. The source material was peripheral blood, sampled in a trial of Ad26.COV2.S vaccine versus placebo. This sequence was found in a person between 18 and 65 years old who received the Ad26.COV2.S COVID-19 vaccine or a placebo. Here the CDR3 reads CASSLRLDTGELFF. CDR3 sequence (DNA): TGTGCCAGCAGTTTGAGATTGGACACCGGGGAGCTGTTTTTT.